This record concerns one T cell receptor beta chain sequence. These data belong to a study of T cell repertoires in aging, cancer and after chemotherapy. Rearranged V-D-J TRB sequences were amplified with a mixed TRB-A/B primer pool. TCRdb ran MiXCR on the multiplex PCR reads and lists one entry per CDR3 protein. The sample records thousands of distinct CDR3 sequences, 28% being singletons. CDR3 size: 22 residues. Per germline, CDR1 MNHEY and CDR2 SVGAGI. The ends lost 6 bases at V and 9 bases at J; junction bases unmatched: 34. Amplification of TCR beta used genomic DNA extracted from peripheral blood.

The V and J genes are TRBV6-5 and TRBJ2-1; 8 bases agree with TRBD2. The sample was blood. This TCR was sampled from a human donor in good health. The CDR3 region has the DNA TGTGCCAGCAGACCCCGGCTAGACCGGTTTGGGGGGACTAGTAACGGGGGGGGTGAGCAGTTCTTC. Protein: CASRPRLDRFGGTSNGGGEQFF.